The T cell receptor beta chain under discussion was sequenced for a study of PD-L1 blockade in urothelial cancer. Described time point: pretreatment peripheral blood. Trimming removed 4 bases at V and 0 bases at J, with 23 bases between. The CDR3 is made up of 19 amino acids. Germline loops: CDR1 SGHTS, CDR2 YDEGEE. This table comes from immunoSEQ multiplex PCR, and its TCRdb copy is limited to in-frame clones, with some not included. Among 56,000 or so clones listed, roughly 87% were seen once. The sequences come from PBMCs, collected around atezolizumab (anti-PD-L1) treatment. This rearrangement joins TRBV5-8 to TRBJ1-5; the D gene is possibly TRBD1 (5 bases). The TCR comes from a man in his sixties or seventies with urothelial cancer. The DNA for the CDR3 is TGTGCCAGCAGCCTTCCGAGCGGGGCTGGGGTATATAGCAATCAGCCCCAGCATTTT. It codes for CASSLPSGAGVYSNQPQHF.